This T cell receptor beta chain was identified during a study of T cell responses to AZD1222 COVID-19 vaccine. Notes on the study in general: Females outnumbered males among donors, who were mostly white British; clonal diversity was possibly underestimated. The study found vaccine-associated CD4 TCRs spanning spike, dominant at 160-218 and 743-854. Seropositive at baseline were only six AZD1222 recipients. Spike-specific TCR breadth and depth went up after people got two AZD1222 doses.

Trimming removed 3 bases at V and 3 bases at J, with 12 bases between. CDR3 size: 15 residues. Germline V gives CDR1 MDHEN, CDR2 SYDVKM. This clone was counted at least ten times. Its target is unknown. Clones were sequenced by immunoSEQ multiplex PCR, and TCRdb holds only the in-frame ones, with some missing. The top ten hold about a tenth of the sample, which has roughly 75,000 clones, roughly 84% seen once. The rearrangement uses TRBV28 and TRBJ1-5; no clear D. This material consisted of peripheral blood, taken on day 0 of AZD1222 vaccination. The receptor's source is an adult in good health. The chain's CDR3 is CASSFWLDNNQPQHF. The CDR3 bases are TGTGCCAGCAGTTTTTGGTTAGACAACAATCAGCCCCAGCATTTT.